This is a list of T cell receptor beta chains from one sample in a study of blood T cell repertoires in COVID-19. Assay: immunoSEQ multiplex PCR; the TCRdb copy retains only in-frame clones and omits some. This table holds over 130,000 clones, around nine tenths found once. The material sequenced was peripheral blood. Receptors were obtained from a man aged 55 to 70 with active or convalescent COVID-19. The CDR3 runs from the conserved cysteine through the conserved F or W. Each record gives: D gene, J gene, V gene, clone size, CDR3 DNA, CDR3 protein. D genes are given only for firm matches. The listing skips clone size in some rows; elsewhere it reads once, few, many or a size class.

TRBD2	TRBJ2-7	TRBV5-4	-	TGTGCCAGCAGCTTGGCGACTAGCGGACTCTCCTACGAGCAGTACTTC	CASSLATSGLSYEQYF
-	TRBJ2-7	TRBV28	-	TGTGCCAGCACCGACGCCGGGTCTTCCTCTTCCTACGAGCAGTACTTC	CASTDAGSSSSYEQYF
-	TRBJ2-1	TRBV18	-	TGTGCCAGCTCACCCGCTAGCGTCCACAATGAGCAGTTCTTC	CASSPASVHNEQFF
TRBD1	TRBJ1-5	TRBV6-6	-	TGTGCCAGCAGTTACAATCGGGACAGGGGTCCTCAGCCCCAGCATTTT	CASSYNRDRGPQPQHF
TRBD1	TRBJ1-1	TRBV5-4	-	TGTGCCAGCAGCTTTGGAGGGGGCAGGGACACTGAAGCTTTCTTT	CASSFGGGRDTEAFF
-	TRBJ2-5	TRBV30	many	TGTGCCTGGAGCTCGGACAGCCTACGTGAGACCCAGTACTTC	CAWSSDSLRETQYF
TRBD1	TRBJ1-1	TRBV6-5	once	TGTGCCAGCAGTTTTGACAGGGGGAGAAAAGCTTTCTTT	CASSFDRGRKAFF
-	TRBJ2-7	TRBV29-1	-	TGCAGCGTGCACTTGGACAGCTACGAGCAGTACTTC	CSVHLDSYEQYF
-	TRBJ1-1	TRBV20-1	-	TGCAGTGCGACAGCGAACACTGAAGCTTTCTTT	CSATANTEAFF
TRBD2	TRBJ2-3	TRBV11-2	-	TGTGCCAGCAGCCCCCGGAACAGCGGGACGGTAGATACGCAGTATTTT	CASSPRNSGTVDTQYF
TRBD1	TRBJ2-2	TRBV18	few	TGTGCCAGCTCACACCTCGACAGGGACCGTACCGGGGAGCTGTTTTTT	CASSHLDRDRTGELFF
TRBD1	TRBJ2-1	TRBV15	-	TGTGCCACCAGCAGATTGGGGACAGGGCTATACAATGAGCAGTTCTTC	CATSRLGTGLYNEQFF
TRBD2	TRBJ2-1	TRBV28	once	TGTGCCAGCAAGTTCGCAGCGGGAGGGCCCAATGAGCAGTTCTTC	CASKFAAGGPNEQFF
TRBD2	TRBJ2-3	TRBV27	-	TGTGCCAGCAGTTCTTCCGCTAGCGGGTGGAGCACAGATACGCAGTATTTT	CASSSSASGWSTDTQYF
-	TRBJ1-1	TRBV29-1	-	TGCAGCGTTTGCAGGGGCCACACTGAAGCTTTCTTT	CSVCRGHTEAFF
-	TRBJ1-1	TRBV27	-	TGTGCCAGCAGTTTATCGCGCGCAGGGAACACTGAAGCTTTCTTT	CASSLSRAGNTEAFF
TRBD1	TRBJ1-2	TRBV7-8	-	TGTGCCAGCAGCGCTTGGACAGGGGCAGAGGGTTACTATGGCTACACCTTC	CASSAWTGAEGYYGYTF
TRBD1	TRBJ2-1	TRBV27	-	TGTGCCAGCATCCCTTGGTGGGAACAGGGGAACTACAATGAGCAGTTCTTC	CASIPWWEQGNYNEQFF
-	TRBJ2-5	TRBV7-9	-	TGTGCCAGCAGCTTTACTTCGCAAGAGACCCAGTACTTC	CASSFTSQETQYF
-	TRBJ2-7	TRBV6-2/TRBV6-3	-	TGTGCCAGCAGTTACTCGGTCAGGGGGAGGTACGAGCAGTACTTC	CASSYSVRGRYEQYF
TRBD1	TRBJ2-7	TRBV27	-	TGTGCCAGCAGTTCCACCGGGACAGGCGCCTACGAGCAGTACTTC	CASSSTGTGAYEQYF
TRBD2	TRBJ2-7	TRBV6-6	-	TGTGCCAGCAGTTACCCTCTAGCGGCCCCGGGGCAGTACTTC	CASSYPLAAPGQYF
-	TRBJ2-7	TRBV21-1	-	TGTGCCAGCAATCGGGACAGGGAAGGTAACGAGCAGTACTTC	CASNRDREGNEQYF
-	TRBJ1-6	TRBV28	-	TGTGCCAGCAGACTACGGGACTTTGAGAATTCACCCCTCCACTTT	CASRLRDFENSPLHF
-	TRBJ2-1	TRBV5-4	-	TGTGCCAGCAGCACGGGGGAGCGGAGCTCCTACAATGAGCAGTTCTTC	CASSTGERSSYNEQFF
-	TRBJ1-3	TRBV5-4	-	TGTGCCAGCACCATCTGGCGGGGGGCGAACTCTGGAAACACCATATATTTT	CASTIWRGANSGNTIYF
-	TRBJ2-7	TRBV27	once	TGTGCCAGCAGTTTATGGGGCTCAAGGTCCTACGAGCAGTACTTC	CASSLWGSRSYEQYF
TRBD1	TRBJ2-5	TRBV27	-	TGTGCCAGCAAGGACAGGGGGTGGCAAGAGACCCAGTACTTC	CASKDRGWQETQYF